The 9 T cell receptor beta chains below all came from one sample that was sequenced in a study of monozygotic twins with inflammatory bowel disease. TCRdb reprocessed the 5' RACE reads, keeping one entry per CDR3 protein, no DNA. Its table lists more than 100,000 distinct CDR3 sequences. Sequencing was done on a sample of blood. These receptors came from a human donor with ulcerative colitis or Crohn's disease, or a healthy co-twin of an affected twin (not recorded which).

This sequence joins TRBV20-1 and TRBJ2-7; TCRdb's assignment of TRBD2 cannot be checked, as there is no DNA. The CDR3 runs to 14 residues. Germline lookup yields CDR1 DFQATT and CDR2 SNEGSKA (reference sequence). This chain's CDR3 is CSALGPGATGEQYF.

The CDR3 loop is CASSPDLRTSATDTQYF. The rearrangement joins TRBV27 to TRBJ2-3; with no DNA, the TCRdb D assignment of TRBD2 cannot be verified. Germline V gene data show CDR1 as MNHEY and CDR2 as SMNVEV (reference sequence). This CDR3 has 17 residues.

The chain employs TRBV12-3 or TRBV12-4 and TRBJ1-2; lacking DNA, the TRBD1 call made by TCRdb goes unchecked. The CDR3 has 13 amino acids. The CDR3 spells CASRPTGVYGYTF.

The rearrangement links TRBV10-3 to TRBJ2-5; TCRdb names TRBD2, which stays unverified in the absence of DNA. The germline V gene encodes CDR1 ENHRY and CDR2 SYGVKD. The CDR3 runs to 14 residues. This CDR3 is CAITAGGPEETQYF.

CDR3 loop: CASSPGRYDDIQYF. The rearrangement joins TRBV5-1 to TRBJ2-4. This CDR3 spans 14 amino acids. CDR1 is SGHRS, CDR2 YFSETQ, per germline.

The rearrangement joins TRBV6-1 to TRBJ2-3; checking the TCRdb D call of TRBD2 is not possible without DNA. The length of the CDR3 is 15 residues. Germline V gives CDR1 MNHNS, CDR2 SASEGT. The CDR3 spells CASRGLAGGLDTQYF.

The chain recombines TRBV7-2 with TRBJ2-3. CDR3 size: 14 residues. The germline V gene encodes CDR1 SGHTA and CDR2 FQGNSA. The CDR3 loop reads CASTLTINTDTQYF.

The chain has TRBV30 and TRBJ1-6; the D call of TRBD1 rests on TCRdb alone, since no DNA is present to check it. Germline-derived CDR1 and CDR2 are GTSNPN and SVGIG (reference sequence). The CDR3 sequence is 19 residues long. CDR3 sequence reads: CAWTKDRGGPSSYNSPLHF.

V usage is TRBV30 and J usage is TRBJ2-5. The germline V gene encodes CDR1 GTSNPN and CDR2 SVGIG (reference sequence). The CDR3 sequence is 13 residues long. The CDR3 spells CAWSVGSEETQYF.